This paragraph covers one T cell receptor beta chain sequence. Its matching antigen is unknown. The sample originates from a study of T cell responses to AZD1222 COVID-19 vaccine. Study context: Second doses that came at about 4 or about 12 weeks were put together.

General observations from the study: Repertoire samples came only from after the peak T cell response.

The trim removed 5 bases at V and 6 bases at J, leaving 9 bases unmatched. CDR1 is SQVTM and CDR2 is ANQGSEA in the germline V gene. The CDR3 covers 13 residues. TCRdb's copy holds only in-frame clones and misses some; the assay was immunoSEQ multiplex PCR. The table has some 86,000 clones, about 91% seen once. This sequence was found in an adult in good health. This chain joins TRBV29-1 and TRBJ2-7, with 8 bases lining up with TRBD1. Sequencing was performed on peripheral blood, taken on day 0 of AZD1222 vaccination. This CDR3 is CSVLTQGAGEQYF. The CDR3 DNA reads as TGCAGCGTTTTAACGCAGGGGGCAGGCGAGCAGTACTTC.